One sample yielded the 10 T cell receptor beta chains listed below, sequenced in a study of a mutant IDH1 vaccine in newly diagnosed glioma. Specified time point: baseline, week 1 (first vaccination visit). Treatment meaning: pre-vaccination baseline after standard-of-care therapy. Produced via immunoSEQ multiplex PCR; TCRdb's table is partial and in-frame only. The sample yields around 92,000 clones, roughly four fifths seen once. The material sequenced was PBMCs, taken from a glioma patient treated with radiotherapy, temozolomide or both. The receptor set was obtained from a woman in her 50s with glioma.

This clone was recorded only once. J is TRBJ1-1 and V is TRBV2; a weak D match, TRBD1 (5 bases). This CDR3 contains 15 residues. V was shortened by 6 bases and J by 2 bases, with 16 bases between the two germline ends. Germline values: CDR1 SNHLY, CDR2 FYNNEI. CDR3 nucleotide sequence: TGTGCCAGCAGAAACCTGGGGGTTGGTAACACTGAAGCTTTCTTT. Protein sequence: CASRNLGVGNTEAFF.

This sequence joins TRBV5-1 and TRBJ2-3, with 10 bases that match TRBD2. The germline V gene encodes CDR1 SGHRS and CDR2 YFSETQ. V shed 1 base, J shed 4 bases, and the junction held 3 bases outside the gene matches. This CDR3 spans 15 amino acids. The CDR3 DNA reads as TGCGCCAGCAGCTTGAGCGGGGGGGCCCCAGATACGCAGTATTTT. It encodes CASSLSGGAPDTQYF. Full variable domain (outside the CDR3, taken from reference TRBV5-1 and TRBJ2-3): KAGVTQTPRYLIKTRGQQVTLSCSPISGHRSVSWYQQTPGQGLQFLFEYFSETQRNKGNFPGRFSGRQFSNSRSEMNVSTLELGDSALYLCASSLSGGAPDTQYFGPGTRLTVL.

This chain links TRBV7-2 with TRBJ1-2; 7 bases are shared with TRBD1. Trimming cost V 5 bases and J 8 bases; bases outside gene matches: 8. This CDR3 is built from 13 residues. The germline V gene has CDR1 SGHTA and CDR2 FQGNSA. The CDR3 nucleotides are TGTGCCAGCAGCCTGACAGGGTACCGGGGCTACACCTTC. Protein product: CASSLTGYRGYTF.

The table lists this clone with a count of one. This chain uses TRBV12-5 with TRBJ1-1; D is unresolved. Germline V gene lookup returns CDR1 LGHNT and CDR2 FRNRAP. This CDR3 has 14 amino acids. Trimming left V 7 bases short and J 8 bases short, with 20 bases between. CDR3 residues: CASVLEGPIAEAFF. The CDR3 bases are TGTGCTAGTGTCCTGGAGGGTCCGATAGCCGAAGCTTTCTTT.

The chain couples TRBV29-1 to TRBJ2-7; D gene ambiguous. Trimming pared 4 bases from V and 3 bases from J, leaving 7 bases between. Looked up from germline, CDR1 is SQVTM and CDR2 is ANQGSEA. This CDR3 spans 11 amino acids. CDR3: CSVGNYYEQYF. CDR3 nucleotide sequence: TGCAGCGTTGGAAACTACTACGAGCAGTACTTC.

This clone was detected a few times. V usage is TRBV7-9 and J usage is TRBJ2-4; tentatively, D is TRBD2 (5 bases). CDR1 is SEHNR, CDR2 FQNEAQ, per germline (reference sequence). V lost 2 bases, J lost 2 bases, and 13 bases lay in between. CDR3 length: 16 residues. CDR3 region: CASSLLREGTKNIQYF. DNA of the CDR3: TGTGCCAGCAGCTTATTGAGGGAAGGGACCAAAAACATTCAGTACTTC.

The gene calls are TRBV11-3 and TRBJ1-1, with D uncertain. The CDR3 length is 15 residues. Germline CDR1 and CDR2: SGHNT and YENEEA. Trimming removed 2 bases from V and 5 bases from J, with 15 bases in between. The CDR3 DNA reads TGTGCCAGCAGCTTACAATTCGGACCCGAGACTGAAGCTTTCTTT. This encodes CASSLQFGPETEAFF.

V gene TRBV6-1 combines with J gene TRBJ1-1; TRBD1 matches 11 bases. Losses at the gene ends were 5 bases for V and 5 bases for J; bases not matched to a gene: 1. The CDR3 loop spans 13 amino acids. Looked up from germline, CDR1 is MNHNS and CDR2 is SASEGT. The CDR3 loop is CASSRDRGTEAFF. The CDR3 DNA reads TGTGCCAGCAGTAGGGACAGGGGGACTGAAGCTTTCTTT.

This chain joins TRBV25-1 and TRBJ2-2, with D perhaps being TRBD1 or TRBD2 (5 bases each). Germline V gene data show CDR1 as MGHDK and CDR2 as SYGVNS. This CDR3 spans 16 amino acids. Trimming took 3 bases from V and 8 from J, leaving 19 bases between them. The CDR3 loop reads CASSEVGRTTIGELFF. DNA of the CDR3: TGTGCCAGCAGTGAGGTGGGACGGACCACCATAGGGGAGCTGTTTTTT.

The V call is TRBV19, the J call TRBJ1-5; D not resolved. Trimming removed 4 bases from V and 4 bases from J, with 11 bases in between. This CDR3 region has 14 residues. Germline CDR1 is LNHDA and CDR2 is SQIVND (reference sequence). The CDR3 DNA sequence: TGTGCCAGTAGTAGGGAAGGATGGAATCAGCCCCAGCATTTT. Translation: CASSREGWNQPQHF.